These 5 T cell receptor beta chains came from one sample sequenced in a study of lymphopenia after photon versus proton radiotherapy. Assay used: immunoSEQ multiplex PCR; TCRdb lists only in-frame clones, some missing. In the table there are approximately 70,000 clones, approximately 86% of which are singletons. The sequences come from peripheral blood, collected from a patient treated with proton-based radiotherapy. The receptors derive from a man of 80 years or more with esophageal cancer.

The chain combines TRBV19 with TRBJ1-4; TRBD1 matches at 10 bases. The CDR3 covers 15 residues. In germline, CDR1 is LNHDA, CDR2 SQIVND (reference sequence). V lost 4 bases and J lost 5; bases outside the gene matches: 4. The CDR3 DNA is TGTGCCAGTAGTAGGGACAGGGGACCCAATGAAAAACTGTTTTTT. Protein sequence: CASSRDRGPNEKLFF.

V is TRBV6-6 and J is TRBJ1-1; no firm D call. Trimming shortened V by 6 bases and J by 1 base, and 9 bases separated the two germline ends. Germline lookup yields CDR1 MNHNY and CDR2 SVGAGI (reference sequence). There are 13 residues in the CDR3. This chain's CDR3 is CASSVTANTEAFF. DNA of the CDR3: TGTGCCAGCAGCGTTACAGCGAACACTGAAGCTTTCTTT.

This chain uses TRBV6-1 with TRBJ2-7; D ambiguous. The germline gives CDR1 MNHNS, CDR2 SASEGT. CDR3 length: 14 amino acids. Trimming took 3 bases from V and 0 from J, leaving 9 bases between them. The chain's CDR3 is CASSDLRSSYEQYF. The CDR3 DNA reads TGTGCCAGCAGTGATCTGCGGAGCTCCTACGAGCAGTACTTC.

The rearrangement uses TRBV30 and TRBJ1-3, with 7 bases lining up with TRBD1. This CDR3 region has 14 residues. V lost 2 bases to trimming and J lost 8 bases; unmatched junction nucleotides: 9. In germline, CDR1 is GTSNPN, CDR2 SVGIG (reference sequence). CDR3: CAWSYRGREHTIYF. In nucleotides, the CDR3 is TGTGCCTGGAGTTACAGGGGACGAGAACACACCATATATTTT.

The V and J genes are TRBV7-2 and TRBJ2-7, with TRBD1 identical over 7 bases. The trim removed 3 bases at V and 3 bases at J, leaving 2 bases unmatched. Germline V gene data show CDR1 as SGHTA and CDR2 as FQGNSA. The CDR3 has 13 amino acids. The CDR3 DNA reads TGTGCCAGCAGCTTGGGACAGAACTACGAGCAGTACTTC. It yields the protein CASSLGQNYEQYF.